These 16 T cell receptor beta chains came from one sample sequenced in a study of neurological immune-mediated disorders. TCRdb re-derived calls from the 5' RACE reads in MiXCR, one entry per CDR3 protein. The table shows roughly 46,000 distinct CDR3 sequences, with about 2% occurring only once. The sequencing sample was made of PBMCs. These receptors were collected from a woman in her 40s with multiple sclerosis.

This clonotype was seen many times. This chain uses TRBV20-1 with TRBJ1-3, with D possibly matching TRBD1 (5 bases). The CDR3 spans 14 residues. Germline loops: CDR1 DFQATT, CDR2 SNEGSKA (reference sequence). V shed 3 bases and J shed 0 bases, with 9 bases lying between them. The CDR3 DNA is TGCAGTGCTAGGGGACGGTACTCTGGAAACACCATATATTTT. Encoded protein: CSARGRYSGNTIYF.

This clonotype was counted many times. J is TRBJ2-3 and V is TRBV12-3 or TRBV12-4; maybe TRBD1 (5 bases). This CDR3 comprises 14 residues. The germline V and J ends were trimmed by 1 base and 8 bases, with 13 bases remaining between them. The CDR3 loop reads CASSLGGAGATQYF. Written as DNA, the CDR3 is TGTGCCAGCAGTTTAGGTGGGGCCGGCGCTACGCAGTATTTT.

This clonotype has at least ten counts. The V call is TRBV11-1, the J call TRBJ1-3, with D possibly TRBD1 on 5 matching bases. The ends were cut back, 5 bases at V and 0 bases at J, with 14 bases in the middle. Per the germline V gene, CDR1 is SGHAT and CDR2 is FQDESV (reference sequence). The CDR3 is made up of 16 amino acids. The CDR3 region has the DNA TGTGCCAGCAGCGCGTTCGGGACGAGCTCTGGAAACACCATATATTTT. This gives the protein CASSAFGTSSGNTIYF.

This clonotype appeared many times. The J gene is TRBJ1-2, the V gene TRBV20-1; D is perhaps TRBD1 (5 bases). Germline loops: CDR1 DFQATT, CDR2 SNEGSKA (reference sequence). Trimming took off 6 bases at V and 8 bases at J, with 13 bases between the two ends. The CDR3 contains 11 residues. The CDR3 sequence: CSAPGPGGYTF. CDR3 nucleotide sequence: TGCAGTGCCCCGGGACCCGGGGGCTACACCTTC.

This clonotype has a count of ten or more. This chain joins TRBV20-1 and TRBJ2-3, with 9 bases that match TRBD2. The germline V gene has CDR1 DFQATT and CDR2 SNEGSKA (reference sequence). The length of the CDR3 is 15 residues. Unmatched junction bases numbered 7, after V lost 5 bases and J lost 1 base. CDR3 coding DNA: TGCAGTGCTCATGGTCCTAGCGGGGGCACAGATACGCAGTATTTT. Translating gives CSAHGPSGGTDTQYF.

This clonotype has ten or more counts. The V call is TRBV6-2 or TRBV6-3, the J call TRBJ1-5, with D unclear. The germline V gene has CDR1 MNHEY and CDR2 SVGEGT. This CDR3 has 17 residues. Between the trimmed V and J ends, which lost 6 bases and 6 bases, there was a span of 24 bases. CDR3 region: CASRRLWPPQESQPQHF. For the CDR3, the DNA is TGTGCCAGCAGGCGTTTATGGCCTCCCCAAGAAAGTCAGCCCCAGCATTTT.

This clonotype was recorded at least ten times. The chain uses TRBV5-1 and TRBJ2-5; maybe TRBD1 (6 bases). The V and J ends lost 4 bases and 10 bases respectively, with 14 bases between them. CDR1 and CDR2 (germline): SGHRS, YFSETQ. The CDR3 spans 12 residues. The CDR3 region is CASSRAGEDQYF. CDR3 coding DNA: TGCGCCAGCAGCCGTGCAGGGGAAGACCAGTACTTC.

This clonotype was observed many times. The chain employs TRBV5-1 and TRBJ1-1; no reliable D call. Germline-derived CDR1 and CDR2 are SGHRS and YFSETQ. V was clipped by 4 bases and J by 1 base, with 11 bases between them. The CDR3 extends over 14 amino acids. The CDR3 here is CASSTGPTNTEAFF. The CDR3 coding sequence is TGCGCCAGCAGCACTGGACCTACGAACACTGAAGCTTTCTTT.

This clonotype has at least ten counts. The chain has TRBV9 and TRBJ2-2; 16 nucleotides match TRBD2. Trimming removed 7 bases from V and 0 bases from J; junction bases left unmatched: 9. The CDR3 is 19 amino acids. CDR1 is SGDLS, CDR2 YYNGEE, per germline. For the CDR3, the DNA is TGTGCCAGCTCCCCACCGGGACTAGCGGGGGGGGCGAACACCGGGGAGCTGTTTTTT. Translating gives CASSPPGLAGGANTGELFF.

This clonotype has at least ten counts. This chain uses TRBV5-1 with TRBJ1-5; a possible D gene is TRBD1 (6 bases). Trimming took off 1 base at V and 2 bases at J, with 10 bases between the two ends. The germline gives CDR1 SGHRS, CDR2 YFSETQ. The CDR3 sequence is 15 residues long. The CDR3 reads CASSLTGRGNQPQHF. CDR3 coding DNA: TGCGCCAGCAGCTTGACAGGGCGAGGCAATCAGCCCCAGCATTTT.

Ten or more counts support this clonotype. This chain connects TRBV5-6 to TRBJ2-1, with D possibly matching TRBD2 (5 bases). This CDR3 has 15 amino acids. V gave up 4 bases and J gave up 4 bases, with 15 bases separating them. The germline V gene has CDR1 SGHDT and CDR2 YYEEEE. The CDR3 nucleotides are TGTGCCAGCAGCATGGCCCCGCGGGCTTACAATGAGCAGTTCTTC. Amino acid sequence: CASSMAPRAYNEQFF.

This clonotype was counted ten times or more. The J gene is TRBJ2-5, the V gene TRBV2, with 8 nucleotides matching TRBD1. Germline CDR1 reads SNHLY; CDR2 reads FYNNEI. Trimming took 4 bases from V and 5 from J; bases not matched to a gene: 3. This CDR3 has 13 residues. DNA for the CDR3: TGTGCCAGCAGTGTGGACAGGGAGGAGACCCAGTACTTC. Translating it yields CASSVDREETQYF.

This clonotype appeared many times. The chain couples TRBV5-1 to TRBJ1-2, with D possibly matching TRBD1 (5 bases). The germline gives CDR1 SGHRS, CDR2 YFSETQ. The CDR3 is 13 residues long. Trimming pared 4 bases from V and 5 bases from J, leaving 12 bases between. Here the CDR3 DNA reads TGCGCCAGCAGCCCGGGCCCAGGGTATGGCTACACCTTC. Translation: CASSPGPGYGYTF.

In this sample, this clonotype turned up many times. The V and J genes are TRBV18 and TRBJ2-5; no reliable D call. V lost 3 bases and J lost 3, with 23 bases in between. This CDR3 has 18 amino acids. Germline CDR1 KGHSH, CDR2 LQKENI. In DNA, the CDR3 is TGTGCCAGCTCACCTGTCCGGGCTTCGAGCCGAACCGAAGAGACCCAGTACTTC. It yields the protein CASSPVRASSRTEETQYF.

This clonotype was detected many times. This rearrangement joins TRBV7-9 to TRBJ1-1, with D possibly matching TRBD1 (5 bases). Looked up from germline, CDR1 is SEHNR and CDR2 is FQNEAQ (reference sequence). Trimming stripped 1 base from V and 6 bases from J, with 18 bases between. The CDR3 contains 16 residues. The CDR3 sequence: CASSLGGPSSKAEAFF. The CDR3 DNA reads as TGTGCCAGCAGCTTAGGGGGACCATCCTCAAAGGCTGAAGCTTTCTTT.

This clonotype was seen at least ten times. The rearrangement links TRBV2 to TRBJ1-1, with D perhaps matching TRBD1 (5 bases). The V end was cut by 10 bases, the J end by 4 bases, with 19 bases between. The CDR3 length is 14 residues. Germline CDR1 is SNHLY and CDR2 is FYNNEI. In DNA form, the CDR3 reads TGTGCCACCCCCCGCGGTGGGGCCGGCACTGAAGCTTTCTTT. Translated: CATPRGGAGTEAFF.